This T cell receptor beta chain was documented in a study of shared clonotypes between healthy human individuals. Across the whole study: Aged 18 to 49, the donors were a couple of women and a few men. For every donor, three CD4 naive, three CD4 memory, two CD8 naive and one CD8 memory plates were used.

The sorted-subset replicate PCRs were given around 200 ng DNA, which is tens of thousands of T cell genomes. Assay: immunoSEQ multiplex PCR; the TCRdb copy retains only in-frame clones and omits some. Of hundreds of thousands of clones listed, over 70% are singletons. V shed 0 bases and J shed 6 bases, with 9 bases lying between them. The germline gives CDR1 LGHNA, CDR2 YNFKEQ. The CDR3 has 13 residues. V is TRBV4-2 and J is TRBJ2-7, with D unresolved. The sequenced material came from memory CD4+ T cells sorted from blood. The subset was: CD45RA-negative fraction. This sequence was found in a man aged 25 to 40 in good health. For the CDR3, the DNA is TGTGCCAGCAGCCAAGATATCACGTCCGAGCAGTACTTC. Protein product: CASSQDITSEQYF.